This T cell receptor beta chain stems from a study of blood T cell repertoires in COVID-19. About the study: Samples taken during acute and convalescent COVID-19 were collected in the United States, Italy and Spain. Nucleic acid was either cDNA or gDNA, and it came from T cells, B-cell-depleted T cells, or PBMCs.

CDR3 length: 14 residues. The V gene lost 7 bases and the J gene lost 6 bases, with 18 bases spanning the gap. Germline loops: CDR1 MDHEN, CDR2 SYDVKM. Source study methods: It was from reference gene primer amplification that nucleated cell counts were estimated. TCRdb's table, derived via immunoSEQ multiplex PCR, lists solely in-frame clones and lacks some. The V and J calls and clone size were taken over from that table, and D and trimming were inferred from the DNA. The table has some 110,000 clones, over 80% seen once. This clonotype was sampled from a woman aged 65 to 85 with acute or convalescent COVID-19. Input material: peripheral blood. The rearrangement uses TRBV28 and TRBJ1-1; D may be TRBD1 (6 bases). In DNA form, the CDR3 reads TGTGCCAGCACTTGGGACAAGGAGTTACCTGAAGCTTTCTTT. It translates to CASTWDKELPEAFF.